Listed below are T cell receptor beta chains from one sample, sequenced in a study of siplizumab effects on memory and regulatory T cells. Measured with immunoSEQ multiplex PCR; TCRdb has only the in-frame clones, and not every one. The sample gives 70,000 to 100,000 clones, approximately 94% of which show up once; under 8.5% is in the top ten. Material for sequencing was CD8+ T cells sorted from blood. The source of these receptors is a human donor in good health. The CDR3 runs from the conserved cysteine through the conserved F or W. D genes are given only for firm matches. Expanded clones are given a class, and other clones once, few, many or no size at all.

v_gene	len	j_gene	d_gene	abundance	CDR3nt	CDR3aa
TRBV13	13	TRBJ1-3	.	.	TGTGCCAGCAGGTCAGGGGTTGGAAACACCATATATTTT	CASRSGVGNTIYF
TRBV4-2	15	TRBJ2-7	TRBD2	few	TGTGCCAGCAGCGGCGGGACTAGCGGGGGGTACGAGCAGTACTTC	CASSGGTSGGYEQYF
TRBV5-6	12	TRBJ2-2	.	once	TGTGCCAGCAGCCGGATTTTCGGGGAGCTGTTTTTT	CASSRIFGELFF
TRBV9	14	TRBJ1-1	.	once	TGTGCCAGCAGCGTAGAGGGGGGCGCTTCGGAAGCTTTCTTT	CASSVEGGASEAFF
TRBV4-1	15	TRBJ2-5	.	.	TGCGCCAGCAGCCAAGATGGACTGATCCAAGAGACCCAGTACTTC	CASSQDGLIQETQYF
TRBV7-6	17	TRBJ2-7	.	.	TGTGCCAGCAGCTTAGCCCGTTCGGGGTCGGGGGCCTACGAGCAGTACTTC	CASSLARSGSGAYEQYF
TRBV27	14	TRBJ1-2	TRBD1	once	TGTGCCAGCAGTTCGGGGACAGGCACGGGCGGCTACACCTTC	CASSSGTGTGGYTF
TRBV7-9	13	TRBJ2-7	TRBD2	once	TGTGCCAGCAGAGACGGGACTAGCAACGAGCAGTACTTC	CASRDGTSNEQYF
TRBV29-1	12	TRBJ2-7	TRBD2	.	TGCAGCGTTGGGGGCGGGAGGGGCGAGCAGTACTTC	CSVGGGRGEQYF
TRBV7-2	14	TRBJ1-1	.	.	TGTGCCAGCAGCCCCTGGGGGGGGCGGACTGAAGCTTTCTTT	CASSPWGGRTEAFF
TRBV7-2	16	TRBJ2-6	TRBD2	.	TGTGCCAGCACACTAGCGTCAATGTCTGGGGCCAACGTCCTGACTTTC	CASTLASMSGANVLTF
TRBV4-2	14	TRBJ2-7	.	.	TGTGCCAGCAGCCAAGATCTGGAAACCTACGAGCAGTACTTC	CASSQDLETYEQYF
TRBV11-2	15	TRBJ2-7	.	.	TGTGCCAGCAGCGTAGCGCCTCTAAGCTCCTACGAGCAGTACTTC	CASSVAPLSSYEQYF
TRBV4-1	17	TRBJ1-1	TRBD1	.	TGCGCCAGCAGCCCAGGTTACAGGGGGCTGCGAGACACTGAAGCTTTCTTT	CASSPGYRGLRDTEAFF
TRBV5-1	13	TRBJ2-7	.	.	TGCGCCAGCAGCTACCAGGACGGTTACGAGCAGTACTTC	CASSYQDGYEQYF
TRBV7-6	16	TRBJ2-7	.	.	TGTGCCAGCAGCTTAATCGGGGGAAGGAGCTCCTACGAGCAGTACTTC	CASSLIGGRSSYEQYF
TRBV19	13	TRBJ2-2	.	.	TGTGCCAGTAGTATCGCCGGCACCGGGGAGCTGTTTTTT	CASSIAGTGELFF
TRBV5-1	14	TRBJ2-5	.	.	TGCGCCAGCAGCTTGGAGGGGTACCAAGAGACCCAGTACTTC	CASSLEGYQETQYF
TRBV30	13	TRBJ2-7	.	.	TGTGCCTGGAATCAGGGGCGCTCCTACGAGCAGTACTTC	CAWNQGRSYEQYF
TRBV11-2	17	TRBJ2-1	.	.	TGTGCCAGCAGCTTAGATCAGCGACAAAGCGTTTACAATGAGCAGTTCTTC	CASSLDQRQSVYNEQFF
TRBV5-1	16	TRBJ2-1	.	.	TGCGCCAGCAGCTTAACAGGTCGAAGCTCCTACAATGAGCAGTTCTTC	CASSLTGRSSYNEQFF
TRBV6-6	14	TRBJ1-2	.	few	TGTGCCAGCTCCCAGGCCCAGGACGGCTATGGCTACACCTTC	CASSQAQDGYGYTF
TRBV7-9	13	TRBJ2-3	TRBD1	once	TGTGCCAGCTCAAGGGACAGGGCTGAAACGCAGTATTTT	CASSRDRAETQYF
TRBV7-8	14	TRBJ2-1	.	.	TGTGCCAGCAGCTTACTACTAGGACCCAATGAGCAGTTCTTC	CASSLLLGPNEQFF
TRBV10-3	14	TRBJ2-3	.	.	TGTGCCATCAGTGAGGCTGTAGGGGTAGATACGCAGTATTTT	CAISEAVGVDTQYF
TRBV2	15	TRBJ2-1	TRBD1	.	TGTGCCAGCAGTGAAAGACAGGGGACCCTCAATGAGCAGTTCTTC	CASSERQGTLNEQFF
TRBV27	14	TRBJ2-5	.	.	TGTGCCAGCAGTTTCGTCAGTGACCAAGAGACCCAGTACTTC	CASSFVSDQETQYF
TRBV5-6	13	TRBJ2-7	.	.	TGTGCCAGCAGCTTGGGGGGGTCGGACGAGCAGTACTTC	CASSLGGSDEQYF
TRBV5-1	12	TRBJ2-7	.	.	TGCGCCAGCAGCTTGGACCTGTACGAGCAGTACTTC	CASSLDLYEQYF
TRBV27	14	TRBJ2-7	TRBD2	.	TGTGCCAGCAGTATGTCTAGCGGGGACTACGAGCAGTACTTC	CASSMSSGDYEQYF
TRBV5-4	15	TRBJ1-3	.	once	TGTGCCAGCAGCGTCTCGGGGTCCTCTGGAAACACCATATATTTT	CASSVSGSSGNTIYF
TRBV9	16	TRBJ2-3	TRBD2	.	TGTGCCAGCAGCGTAGTGGCTAGCGGAAGCACAGATACGCAGTATTTT	CASSVVASGSTDTQYF
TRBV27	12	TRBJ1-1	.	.	TGTGCCAGCGGAGAAGGGGCCACTGAAGCTTTCTTT	CASGEGATEAFF
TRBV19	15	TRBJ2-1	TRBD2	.	TGTGCCAGTAGTATCCAGTCTAGCGGGAGTAGTGAGCAGTTCTTC	CASSIQSSGSSEQFF
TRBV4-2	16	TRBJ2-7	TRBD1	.	TGTGCCAGCAGCCAAGGGACAGGGGCCATCTCCTACGAGCAGTACTTC	CASSQGTGAISYEQYF
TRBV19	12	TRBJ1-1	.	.	TGTGCCAGTAGTATTTTCAACACTGAAGCTTTCTTT	CASSIFNTEAFF
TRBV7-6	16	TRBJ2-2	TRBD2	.	TGTGCCAGCAGCTTAGAGGGACTAGCGGACACCGGGGAGCTGTTTTTT	CASSLEGLADTGELFF
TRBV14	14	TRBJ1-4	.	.	TGTGCCAGCAGCCAAGGCGCAGGGTCGGGAAAACTGTTTTTT	CASSQGAGSGKLFF
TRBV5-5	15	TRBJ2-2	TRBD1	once	TGTGCCAGCAGCTTGGGGACAGGAAACACCGGGGAGCTGTTTTTT	CASSLGTGNTGELFF
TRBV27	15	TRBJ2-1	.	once	TGTGCCAGCAGTCCTTCGCAACTATCCTACAATGAGCAGTTCTTC	CASSPSQLSYNEQFF
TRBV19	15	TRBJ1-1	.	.	TGTGCCAGTAGACAAATGGGGACACAAGACACTGAAGCTTTCTTT	CASRQMGTQDTEAFF
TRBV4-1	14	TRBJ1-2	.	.	TGCGCCAGCAGCCAAGTCAGGGAAAACTATGGCTACACCTTC	CASSQVRENYGYTF
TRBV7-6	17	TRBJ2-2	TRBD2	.	TGTGCCAGCAGCCAAGGGGTTGGACTAGCGTACACCGGGGAGCTGTTTTTT	CASSQGVGLAYTGELFF
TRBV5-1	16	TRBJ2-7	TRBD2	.	TGCGCCAGCAGCTTGGCACTAGCGGGAGGAATCTACGAGCAGTACTTC	CASSLALAGGIYEQYF
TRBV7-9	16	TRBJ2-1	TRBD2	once	TGTGCCAGCAGCCCGTCTAGCGGGAGTTCCTACAATGAGCAGTTCTTC	CASSPSSGSSYNEQFF
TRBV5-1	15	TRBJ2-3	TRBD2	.	TGCGCCAGCAGCTTTTCGGGGGGTGGCACAGATACGCAGTATTTT	CASSFSGGGTDTQYF
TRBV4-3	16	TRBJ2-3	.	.	TGCGCCAGCAGCCAAGGACGGTCGGACAGCACAGATACGCAGTATTTT	CASSQGRSDSTDTQYF
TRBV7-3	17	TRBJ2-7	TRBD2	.	TGTGCCAGCAGCTCCCCCAGGACTAGCGGCACACGGGGCGAGCAGTACTTC	CASSSPRTSGTRGEQYF
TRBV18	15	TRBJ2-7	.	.	TGTGCCAGCTCACCCGACAGGTCGTCGACTAGGGAGCAGTACTTC	CASSPDRSSTREQYF
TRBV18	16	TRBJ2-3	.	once	TGTGCCAGCTCAAAACGAGAGGGACCTAGCACAGATACGCAGTATTTT	CASSKREGPSTDTQYF
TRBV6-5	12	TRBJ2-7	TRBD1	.	TGTGCCAGCAGGGACAGGGGGAACGAGCAGTACTTC	CASRDRGNEQYF